In this sample, the clone carrying this TCR beta chain turned up once. The data stem from a study of blood T cell repertoires in COVID-19. V lost 6 bases to trimming and J lost 5 bases, with 14 bases between them. CDR1 and CDR2 from the germline V gene are ENHRY and SYGVKD. The CDR3 runs 14 residues. Using immunoSEQ multiplex PCR, the repertoire was profiled, and TCRdb retains in-frame clones only, with some absent. Among some 90,000 clones, 70% to 90% were seen once, and the ten largest hold 7.5% to 9.5%. The rearrangement uses TRBV10-3 and TRBJ2-1, with D maybe TRBD1 (6 bases). This clonotype originated in a man aged 50 to 60 with acute or convalescent COVID-19. Sequences were obtained from peripheral blood. CDR3 in DNA: TGTGCCATCAGCCTCCGGGACACAGACAATGAGCAGTTCTTC. It codes for CAISLRDTDNEQFF.